This T cell receptor beta chain was recorded in a study of T cell repertoires in cytomegalovirus infection. Study in general: Matching HLA type, along with CMV infection, was indicated by public TCR beta signatures. Study-wide results and caveats: CMV-specific TCR beta clonotypes restricted by HLA-C were the ones dominating the ex vivo response.

V lost 2 bases, J lost 6 bases, and 11 bases lay in between. The germline gives CDR1 MDHEN, CDR2 SYDVKM. CDR3 length: 13 residues. This clonotype was picked up a small number of times. Its antigen is currently unknown. TCRdb re-called the reads with MiXCR, one entry per CDR3 protein. The sample holds fewer than 900,000 distinct CDR3 sequences; roughly 28% are singletons and the top ten take 10% to 15%. The sequenced sample was cultured CD8+ T cells from PBMCs, obtained from culture after CMV antigen stimulation. V and J are TRBV28 and TRBJ2-7, with D possibly being TRBD1 or TRBD2 (6 bases each). The TCR sequence derives from a human donor in good health (CMV status not recorded). Some clones in this sample may be carry-over from other donors' samples. The CDR3 DNA reads TGTGCCAGCAGTTTACGGGGGCCGGGCGAGCAGTACGTC. It yields the protein CASSLRGPGEQYV.